A selection of T cell receptor beta chains follows, all from one sample in a study of blood T cell repertoires in COVID-19. Assay used: immunoSEQ multiplex PCR; TCRdb lists only in-frame clones, some missing. Of 200,000 or so clones in the sample, around 81% are singletons; the top ten hold less than 7%. Sequencing was done on a sample of peripheral blood. All receptors come from a woman in her 70s with acute or convalescent COVID-19. The CDR3 runs from the conserved cysteine through the conserved F or W. A D gene is named only where the DNA matches it firmly. Clone size, where shown, is once, few, many, or a class for clones that have expanded.

V gene	D gene	J gene	clone size	CDR3 length	CDR3 protein	CDR3 DNA
TRBV5-1	TRBD2	TRBJ2-1	-	15	CASSLDGRAVNEQFF	TGCGCCAGCAGCTTGGACGGGAGGGCCGTGAATGAGCAGTTCTTC
TRBV9	-	TRBJ1-6	-	15	CASSVVGRADSPLHF	TGTGCCAGCAGCGTAGTGGGCAGGGCTGATTCACCCCTCCACTTT
TRBV6-6	-	TRBJ2-1	-	15	CASSSQGSSYNEQFF	TGTGCCAGCAGCTCACAGGGTAGCTCCTACAATGAGCAGTTCTTC
TRBV11-3	TRBD2	TRBJ2-7	-	14	CASSTTSGSYEQYF	TGTGCCAGCAGCACGACTAGCGGGAGTTACGAGCAGTACTTC
TRBV5-1	-	TRBJ2-2	-	15	CASSSGRTNTGELFF	TGCGCCAGCAGCTCCGGGAGAACAAACACCGGGGAGCTGTTTTTT
TRBV2	-	TRBJ1-1	-	15	CASTLGVLPSAEAFF	TGTGCCAGCACCTTAGGGGTTTTACCGTCCGCTGAAGCTTTCTTT
TRBV5-1	TRBD2	TRBJ2-3	-	15	CASSKGLAGVDTQYF	TGCGCCAGCAGCAAGGGACTAGCGGGAGTCGATACGCAGTATTTT
TRBV18	-	TRBJ1-1	-	15	CASSPSGQFEGEAFF	TGTGCCAGCTCACCATCAGGACAGTTCGAGGGGGAAGCTTTCTTT
TRBV28	TRBD2	TRBJ2-3	-	15	CASRPGGPSTDTQYF	TGTGCCAGCAGACCGGGGGGGCCTAGCACAGATACGCAGTATTTT
TRBV3-1/TRBV3-2	-	TRBJ1-2	-	11	CATSSGGGYTF	TGTGCCACGTCTTCTGGCGGTGGCTACACCTTC
TRBV5-6	-	TRBJ2-5	-	13	CASSLDSGETQYF	TGTGCCAGCAGCTTGGACAGCGGAGAGACCCAGTACTTC
TRBV5-1	-	TRBJ2-2	once	16	CASSSAGLQSTGELFF	TGCGCCAGCAGTTCGGCGGGCCTCCAAAGCACCGGGGAGCTGTTTTTT
TRBV29-1	-	TRBJ2-5	-	12	CSVDRGGETQYF	TGCAGCGTTGACAGGGGTGGAGAGACCCAGTACTTC
TRBV6-6	-	TRBJ1-5	-	16	CASSTPRARTEGPQHF	TGTGCCAGCAGTACCCCCCGTGCGCGGACCGAGGGGCCCCAGCATTTT
TRBV28	TRBD1	TRBJ1-5	-	15	CASSWGQGPDQPQHF	TGTGCCAGCAGTTGGGGACAGGGGCCGGATCAGCCCCAGCATTTT
TRBV30	TRBD1	TRBJ2-1	-	11	CAWSVGQGQFF	TGTGCCTGGAGTGTTGGACAGGGGCAGTTCTTC
TRBV2	TRBD1	TRBJ1-4	-	18	CASRQGQITAQGGEKLFF	TGTGCCAGCCGCCAGGGACAGATCACAGCCCAAGGCGGTGAAAAACTGTTTTTT
TRBV28	-	TRBJ2-3	-	16	CASTLGGALITDTQYF	TGTGCCAGCACTTTAGGGGGGGCTCTAATCACAGATACGCAGTATTTT
TRBV7-2	TRBD1	TRBJ1-5	once	16	CASSPSPGQLNQPQHF	TGTGCCAGCAGCCCTAGTCCGGGACAGCTAAATCAGCCCCAGCATTTT
TRBV28	TRBD1	TRBJ1-5	-	17	CASSLGTGRESNQPQHF	TGTGCCAGCAGTCTCGGGACAGGGAGGGAGAGCAATCAGCCCCAGCATTTT
TRBV27	TRBD1	TRBJ1-2	once	15	CASRVATGGNYGYTF	TGTGCCAGCAGGGTCGCGACAGGGGGAAACTATGGCTACACCTTC
TRBV2	TRBD1	TRBJ1-2	-	15	CASSQTQQGLGGYTF	TGTGCCAGCAGTCAAACACAACAGGGGCTGGGTGGCTACACCTTC
TRBV5-1	TRBD2	TRBJ2-7	-	14	CASSSLAAAYEQYF	TGCGCCAGCAGCTCACTAGCGGCTGCGTACGAGCAGTACTTC
TRBV27	TRBD2	TRBJ2-1	-	14	CASTRTSGYNEQFF	TGTGCCAGTACTCGGACTAGCGGTTACAATGAGCAGTTCTTC
TRBV5-1	-	TRBJ2-3	-	13	CASSLTSPDTQYF	TGCGCCAGCAGCCTGACTAGTCCGGATACGCAGTATTTT
TRBV28	TRBD1	TRBJ1-1	-	14	CASSNRGGAVEAFF	TGTGCCAGCAGCAACAGGGGGGGGGCGGTTGAAGCTTTCTTT
TRBV18	-	TRBJ1-4	few	15	CASSPNGAANEKLFF	TGTGCCAGCTCCCCAAATGGGGCGGCTAATGAAAAACTGTTTTTT
TRBV7-9	TRBD2	TRBJ2-2	once	17	CASSPEASGTLAGELFF	TGTGCCAGCAGCCCGGAGGCTAGCGGGACTTTGGCCGGGGAGCTGTTTTTT
TRBV4-2	TRBD1	TRBJ1-3	-	15	CASSQGQGEENTIYF	TGTGCCAGCAGCCAAGGACAGGGCGAGGAAAACACCATATATTTT
TRBV5-1	-	TRBJ2-1	few	13	CASSLALSNEQFF	TGCGCCAGCAGCTTGGCTCTATCCAATGAGCAGTTCTTC
TRBV2	TRBD2	TRBJ2-2	-	15	CASIGGSKVPGELFF	TGTGCCAGCATTGGCGGGAGCAAGGTCCCCGGGGAGCTGTTTTTT
TRBV6-5	-	TRBJ1-1	-	13	CASSQTESTEAFF	TGTGCCAGCAGCCAGACTGAATCCACTGAAGCTTTCTTT
TRBV6-5	TRBD1	TRBJ2-7	few	14	CAISPRDRAYEQYF	TGTGCCATCAGCCCCAGGGACAGAGCCTACGAGCAGTACTTC
TRBV15	TRBD1	TRBJ2-1	once	15	CATSREGTGDNEQFF	TGTGCCACCAGCAGAGAAGGGACAGGGGACAATGAGCAGTTCTTC
TRBV28	-	TRBJ1-1	-	14	CASSPWGIDTEAFF	TGTGCCAGCAGCCCCTGGGGCATTGACACTGAAGCTTTCTTT
TRBV5-4	-	TRBJ2-7	-	14	CASSTPSAEGEQYF	TGTGCCAGCAGCACTCCTAGCGCCGAGGGGGAGCAGTACTTC
TRBV6-5	TRBD1	TRBJ2-7	-	15	CASSHGQGIAYEQYF	TGTGCCAGCAGCCACGGACAGGGGATCGCTTACGAGCAGTACTTC
TRBV27	TRBD1	TRBJ1-3	-	13	CASSLTGGNTIYF	TGTGCCAGCAGTTTAACAGGGGGGAACACCATATATTTT
TRBV30	-	TRBJ1-1	-	11	CAWTQVTEAFF	TGTGCCTGGACACAGGTTACTGAAGCTTTCTTT
TRBV30	-	TRBJ2-2	-	18	CAWTPEIRPGVGTGELFF	TGTGCCTGGACGCCAGAAATACGACCAGGGGTCGGTACCGGGGAGCTGTTTTTT
TRBV5-1	TRBD2	TRBJ2-1	-	15	CASSTGLAGKDEQFF	TGCGCCAGCAGCACGGGACTAGCGGGAAAAGATGAGCAGTTCTTC
TRBV18	TRBD1	TRBJ1-6	once	18	CASSSWTGGNPTNSPLHF	TGTGCCAGCTCATCCTGGACAGGGGGCAATCCAACAAATTCACCCCTCCACTTT
TRBV2	TRBD2	TRBJ2-1	-	16	CASSEARLAGVDEQFF	TGTGCCAGCAGTGAAGCCAGACTAGCGGGAGTAGATGAGCAGTTCTTC
TRBV27	-	TRBJ2-7	-	11	CASSSSGEQYF	TGTGCCAGCAGTTCCTCAGGCGAGCAGTACTTC
TRBV15	TRBD1	TRBJ1-2	-	16	CATSRGGGQGIDGYTF	TGTGCCACCAGCAGGGGAGGGGGACAGGGGATCGATGGCTACACCTTC
TRBV7-9	TRBD2	TRBJ2-1	-	16	CASSSTVSGPYNEQFF	TGTGCCAGCAGCTCCACGGTTAGCGGGCCATACAATGAGCAGTTCTTC
TRBV30	TRBD1	TRBJ1-6	once	14	CAWSDRDRGSPLHF	TGTGCCTGGAGTGACCGGGACAGGGGGTCACCCCTCCACTTT
TRBV5-1	TRBD2	TRBJ2-7	-	14	CASSRTSGTYEQYF	TGCGCCAGCAGTCGGACTAGCGGGACCTACGAGCAGTACTTC